A single sample is the source of the 18 T cell receptor beta chains below, sequenced in a study of blood T cells in healthy people across ages. A J-beta primer mix and a sample-barcoded 5' primer were used in a second PCR of about 6 to 12 cycles. TCRdb fed the 5' RACE reads into MiXCR, producing one record per CDR3 protein. The sample consists of about 840,000 distinct CDR3 sequences, 25% to 35% of them appearing once. This sample was also put to use in a study of T cells of mothers and their children.

The sequencing sample was made of blood. All receptors come from a middle-aged woman in good health.

This clonotype was detected ten times or more. The chain employs TRBV20-1 and TRBJ2-3; the match to TRBD2 covers 11 bases. Germline V CDR1 and CDR2: DFQATT, SNEGSKA (reference sequence). Trimming at V came to 3 bases and at J to 2 bases, leaving 10 bases not matched to a gene. The CDR3 totals 17 residues. The CDR3 DNA reads as TGCAGTGCTAGCCCAGGGGGACTAGCGGAGCTCACAGATACGCAGTATTTT. Its protein is CSASPGGLAELTDTQYF.

This rearrangement joins TRBV28 to TRBJ1-4; 7 bases are shared with TRBD1. The CDR3 covers 15 residues. Germline CDR1 MDHEN, CDR2 SYDVKM. After removal of 5 bases from V and 8 bases from J, the junction contained 11 bases not matched to a gene. CDR3 in DNA: TGTGCCAGCAGTGGGGGGACAGTACCTGGGGAAAAACTGTTTTTT. Translated, it gives CASSGGTVPGEKLFF.

Comments on this clonotype: A clone one base away is much larger, so this may be a read error. This chain uses TRBV20-1 with TRBJ2-1; 11 bases are shared with TRBD1. Germline values: CDR1 DFQATT, CDR2 SNEGSKA (reference sequence). The length of the CDR3 is 13 residues. V was clipped by 6 bases and J by 10 bases; unmatched bases: 8. As DNA, the CDR3 is TGCAGTGCACCCGGGACAGGGGGATACGAGCAGTTCTTC. It codes for CSAPGTGGYEQFF.

This clonotype has just a few counts. This chain joins TRBV18 and TRBJ2-7; D may be TRBD2 (6 bases). V shed 1 base and J shed 3 bases, with 13 bases lying between them. The CDR3 contains 15 residues. Germline CDR1 is KGHSH and CDR2 is LQKENI. The CDR3 DNA reads TGTGCCAGCTCACCACGGGACGGGAGAGGCTACGAGCAGTACTTC. Translated: CASSPRDGRGYEQYF.

The chain uses TRBV6-5 and TRBJ1-2, with D uncertain. The CDR3 covers 14 residues. Deletions cut 7 bases from V and 0 bases from J, with 12 bases between. Germline V CDR1 and CDR2: MNHEY, SVGAGI. CDR3 protein: CASTRPITNYGYTF. The CDR3 DNA is TGTGCCAGCACCCGACCGATAACTAACTATGGCTACACCTTC.

The V gene is TRBV25-1, the J gene TRBJ2-7; 11 nucleotides line up with TRBD1. Trimming removed 5 bases from V and 4 bases from J; junction bases left unmatched: 7. This CDR3 spans 15 amino acids. Germline CDR1 MGHDK, CDR2 SYGVNS. CDR3 sequence (DNA): TGTGCCAGCAGTCAACGGGACAGGGGGAATTACGAGCAGTACTTC. It codes for CASSQRDRGNYEQYF.

This clonotype has a count of ten or more. The chain employs TRBV5-5 and TRBJ2-5; D not certain. This CDR3 contains 13 residues. Germline values: CDR1 SGHKS, CDR2 YYEKEE (reference sequence). Trimming cost V 0 bases and J 5 bases, with 8 bases left between them. CDR3 coding DNA: TGTGCCAGCAGCTTGGCGGTGAGGGAGACCCAGTACTTC. It specifies CASSLAVRETQYF.

A word on this clonotype: A read error is possible here, since a much larger clone lies one base away. CDR3 residues: CASSQVVLGAGGRGEQFF. As DNA, the CDR3 is TGCGCCAGCAGCCAAGTAGTACTTGGAGCGGGGGGGCGTGGTGAGCAGTTCTTC. The chain couples TRBV4-1 to TRBJ2-1; the match to TRBD2 covers 10 bases. The V segment lost 1 base and the J segment 9 bases; nucleotides outside the gene matches: 15. Germline V gene sequence: CDR1 MGHRA, CDR2 YSYEKL. The CDR3 is made up of 18 amino acids.

Within the sample, this clonotype is medium-sized. This sequence joins TRBV6-1 and TRBJ2-3; 10 bases agree with TRBD2. The CDR3 spans 15 residues. V dropped 0 bases and J dropped 4; count of bases not matched to a gene: 1. Germline V gene sequence: CDR1 MNHNS, CDR2 SASEGT. CDR3 bases: TGTGCCAGCAGTGAAGCTAGCGGGGGGCCAGATACGCAGTATTTT. It encodes CASSEASGGPDTQYF.

The V gene is TRBV18, the J gene TRBJ1-2; 7 nucleotides agree with TRBD1. V lost 3 bases to trimming and J lost 7 bases; unmatched junction nucleotides: 2. CDR1 KGHSH and CDR2 LQKENI come from the germline V gene. This CDR3 is 12 amino acids long. DNA of the CDR3: TGTGCCAGCTCACCCAGGGGGGCTGGCTACACCTTC. This gives the protein CASSPRGAGYTF.

A remark on this clonotype: A much larger clone differs by one base, so this may be a read error. The CDR3 spells CASSLERKRGYTF. CDR3 coding DNA: TGTGCCAGCAGCTTGGAACGGAAAAGGGGCTACACCTTC. The genes are TRBV5-6 and TRBJ1-2; D remains unclear. The germline CDR1 and CDR2 sequences are SGHDT and YYEEEE. V was cut by 0 bases and J by 8 bases, with 11 bases left in between. This CDR3 is built from 13 residues.

This chain uses TRBV10-3 with TRBJ1-1; no definite D call. The CDR3 length is 14 residues. The V end was cut by 6 bases, the J end by 4 bases, with 15 bases between. Germline assignment: CDR1 ENHRY and CDR2 SYGVKD. CDR3 in amino acids: CAIRAVDDSTEAFF. As DNA, the CDR3 is TGTGCCATCAGGGCAGTTGATGATAGCACTGAAGCTTTCTTT.

This clonotype has only a few counts. V gene TRBV4-3 combines with J gene TRBJ2-2; 8 bases line up with TRBD1. Trimming at V came to 1 base and at J to 8 bases, leaving 6 bases not matched to a gene. CDR3 length: 15 amino acids. The germline V gene has CDR1 LGHNA and CDR2 YSLEER. The CDR3 protein is CASSQVSTGAGELFF. The CDR3, as DNA: TGCGCCAGCAGCCAAGTCTCGACAGGGGCTGGGGAGCTGTTTTTT.

This clonotype was seen only a few times. The chain links TRBV4-3 to TRBJ2-3; a possible D gene is TRBD1 (5 bases). CDR1 is LGHNA and CDR2 is YSLEER in the germline V gene. The CDR3 runs to 13 residues. V was pared by 5 bases and J by 7 bases, with 13 bases between. The CDR3 bases are TGCGCCAGCAGCGTAACAGGAGCGAATACGCAGTATTTT. This translates into CASSVTGANTQYF.

This clonotype was observed many times. V is TRBV6-6 and J is TRBJ2-7, with D hard to call. CDR1 and CDR2 from the germline V gene are MNHNY and SVGAGI (reference sequence). V lost 1 base, J lost 5 bases, and 3 bases lay in between. The CDR3 has 11 amino acids. This CDR3 is CASSYLDEQYF. The CDR3 nucleotides read TGTGCCAGCAGTTACTTAGACGAGCAGTACTTC.

With regard to this clonotype: A much larger clone differs by one base, so this may be a read error. This chain links TRBV12-3 or TRBV12-4 with TRBJ2-1; perhaps TRBD1 as D (6 bases). V was cut by 5 bases and J by 5 bases, with 10 bases left in between. The CDR3 is 13 residues long. CDR3 in DNA: TGTGCCAGCAGTGGAGGACAGAACAATGAGCAGTTCTTC. Its protein is CASSGGQNNEQFF.

This clonotype was picked up many times. This rearrangement joins TRBV29-1 to TRBJ2-3, with 8 bases matching TRBD1. Germline assignment: CDR1 SQVTM and CDR2 ANQGSEA. The CDR3 runs 14 residues. Germline trimming cut 4 bases from V and 1 base from J; bases unmatched to any gene: 4. CDR3 in amino acids: CSVGTGLGTDTQYF. The CDR3, as DNA: TGCAGCGTTGGGACAGGGTTGGGCACAGATACGCAGTATTTT.

This clonotype was observed a handful of times. This rearrangement joins TRBV29-1 to TRBJ2-2; D unclear. The CDR3 is 14 residues long. The V gene's germline CDR1 is SQVTM and CDR2 ANQGSEA. Trimming cost V 6 bases and J 0 bases, with 11 bases left between them. CDR3 protein: CSVAGFANTGELFF. The DNA for the CDR3 is TGCAGCGTCGCCGGGTTCGCGAACACCGGGGAGCTGTTTTTT.